The 15 T cell receptor beta chains below were found in one sample sequenced in a study of control samples from healthy donors and cancer patients. Using immunoSEQ multiplex PCR, the repertoire was profiled, and TCRdb retains in-frame clones only, with some absent. The top ten hold about 7.4% of the sample, which has about 85,000 clones, about 88% seen once. The sequenced material came from blood. The receptor source for this set is a woman aged 60-70 years in good health.

The chain recombines TRBV3-1 (or the pseudogene TRBV3-2) with TRBJ2-7; 10 bases map to TRBD2. Germline V CDR1 and CDR2: LGHDT, YNNKEL (reference sequence). This CDR3 has 15 amino acids. Trimming cost V 4 bases and J 0 bases; bases outside gene matches: 3. The CDR3 DNA follows: TGTGCCAGCAGCCCGCGACTAGCGGGCTCCTACGAGCAGTACTTC. Amino acids: CASSPRLAGSYEQYF.

J is TRBJ1-3 and V is TRBV9; no clear D gene. This CDR3 comprises 15 residues. Trimming stripped 1 base from V and 0 bases from J, with 8 bases between. Germline values: CDR1 SGDLS, CDR2 YYNGEE. CDR3 sequence: CASSVQGTSGNTIYF. The CDR3 bases are TGTGCCAGCAGCGTACAAGGAACCTCTGGAAACACCATATATTTT.

This clone was seen only once. The genes are TRBV30 and TRBJ1-3; D perhaps matches TRBD1 (5 bases). V lost 3 bases, J lost 7 bases, and 16 bases lay in between. Germline V gene data show CDR1 as GTSNPN and CDR2 as SVGIG (reference sequence). The CDR3 runs 14 residues. The CDR3 sequence: CAWRGAASVNTIYF. The DNA of the CDR3 is TGTGCCTGGAGAGGGGCGGCGTCCGTCAACACCATATATTTT.

This sequence joins TRBV4-3 and TRBJ1-4; D gene unclear. V lost 0 bases and J lost 5, with 10 bases in between. The germline gives CDR1 LGHNA, CDR2 YSLEER. This CDR3 comprises 15 residues. The CDR3 region is CASSQDRVVNEKLFF. CDR3 in DNA: TGCGCCAGCAGCCAAGATCGGGTCGTAAATGAAAAACTGTTTTTT.

Comments on this clone: Mismatch with germline at one junction end may stem from a read error. The V call is TRBV6-5, the J call TRBJ2-7; TRBD1 aligns across 11 bases. Germline V gene sequence: CDR1 MNHEY, CDR2 SVGAGI. The CDR3 covers 12 residues. The CDR3 nucleotides are TGTGCCAGCAGTCCAAACCGGGACAGGGGGTTTTTC. Its protein is CASSPNRDRGFF.

The chain employs TRBV2 and TRBJ2-3; D may be TRBD2 (6 bases). CDR1 and CDR2 (germline): SNHLY, FYNNEI. The CDR3 is 13 amino acids. The V end lost 4 bases, the J end lost 4 bases, and 9 bases lay between the germline ends. CDR3 sequence reads: CASSGLDADTQYF. The CDR3 DNA sequence: TGTGCCAGCAGTGGACTAGACGCAGATACGCAGTATTTT. Complete variable domain (other parts from reference TRBV2 and TRBJ2-3): EPEVTQTPSHQVTQMGQEVILRCVPISNHLYFYWYRQILGQKVEFLVSFYNNEISEKSEIFDDQFSVERPDGSNFTLKIRSTKLEDSAMYFCASSGLDADTQYFGPGTRLTVL.

This rearrangement joins TRBV24-1 to TRBJ2-2; 12 bases fit TRBD2. V dropped 9 bases and J dropped 2; count of bases not matched to a gene: 12. Germline CDR1 reads KGHDR; CDR2 reads SFDVKD. The CDR3 sequence is 18 residues long. DNA for the CDR3: TGTGCCACCGCTTCCCTAGCGGGAGGGCTTTATAACACCGGGGAGCTGTTTTTT. It specifies CATASLAGGLYNTGELFF.

J is TRBJ1-1 and V is TRBV5-1; the D gene is possibly TRBD1 (5 bases). CDR3 length: 14 amino acids. Germline lookup yields CDR1 SGHRS and CDR2 YFSETQ. The ends were cut back, 2 bases at V and 2 bases at J, with 10 bases in the middle. In DNA, the CDR3 is TGCGCCAGCAGCTTCTCGGGGGGAAACACTGAAGCTTTCTTT. It is translated as CASSFSGGNTEAFF.

This chain connects TRBV6-2 or TRBV6-3 to TRBJ2-7; TRBD2 aligns across 11 bases. V dropped 2 bases and J dropped 6; count of bases not matched to a gene: 9. Germline-derived CDR1 and CDR2 are MNHEY and SVGEGT. This CDR3 spans 16 amino acids. The CDR3 DNA reads TGTGCCAGCAGTTACCGGAAACTAGCGGGAGTTGTCGAGCAGTACTTC. Its protein is CASSYRKLAGVVEQYF.

V usage is TRBV12-3 or TRBV12-4 and J usage is TRBJ1-1; D gene unclear. This CDR3 has 12 amino acids. Trimming took 6 bases from V and 6 from J, leaving 11 bases between them. This CDR3 is CASRPQEAEAFF. In DNA, the CDR3 is TGTGCCAGCAGGCCCCAGGAGGCTGAAGCTTTCTTT.

The chain employs TRBV5-1 and TRBJ2-6, with TRBD1 as a possible D gene (6 bases). CDR1 and CDR2 (germline): SGHRS, YFSETQ. V dropped 3 bases and J dropped 2 bases, with 9 bases sitting between them. The CDR3 length is 15 residues. The CDR3 DNA reads as TGCGCCAGCAGCTCCTCAGGGGCTGGGGCCAACGTCCTGACTTTC. Protein product: CASSSSGAGANVLTF.

The genes are TRBV25-1 and TRBJ2-1, with TRBD2 matching 7 bases. There are 18 residues in the CDR3. The junction had 17 bases not matched to a gene; V was cut back by 1 base and J by 8 bases. Germline CDR1 and CDR2: MGHDK and SYGVNS. DNA of the CDR3: TGTGCCAGCAGTGAATCTAAATCTACTAGCGTATCAAGGTATGAGCAGTTCTTC. Translated, it gives CASSESKSTSVSRYEQFF.

This sequence joins TRBV7-9 and TRBJ1-2; D is undetermined. Germline lookup yields CDR1 SEHNR and CDR2 FQNEAQ (reference sequence). The length of the CDR3 is 12 residues. The V gene lost 1 base and the J gene lost 8 bases, with 8 bases spanning the gap. In nucleotides, the CDR3 is TGTGCCAGCAGCTTAGAAGGGTGGGGCTACACCTTC. The encoded protein is CASSLEGWGYTF.

The V call is TRBV30, the J call TRBJ1-1; D is ambiguous. CDR1 is GTSNPN and CDR2 is SVGIG in the germline V gene (reference sequence). The ends were cut back, 4 bases at V and 2 bases at J, with 11 bases in the middle. The CDR3 sequence is 13 residues long. The chain's CDR3 is CAWNRAGNTEAFF. In nucleotides, the CDR3 is TGTGCCTGGAATCGGGCCGGTAACACTGAAGCTTTCTTT.

The CDR3 loop reads CASSIGAEGTQYF. The DNA of the CDR3 is TGTGCCAGTAGTATTGGAGCGGAGGGGACCCAGTACTTC. J is TRBJ2-5 and V is TRBV19; a weak D match, TRBD2 (6 bases). Trimming removed 3 bases at V and 7 bases at J, with 12 bases between. Germline CDR1 is LNHDA and CDR2 is SQIVND (reference sequence). The CDR3 has 13 residues.